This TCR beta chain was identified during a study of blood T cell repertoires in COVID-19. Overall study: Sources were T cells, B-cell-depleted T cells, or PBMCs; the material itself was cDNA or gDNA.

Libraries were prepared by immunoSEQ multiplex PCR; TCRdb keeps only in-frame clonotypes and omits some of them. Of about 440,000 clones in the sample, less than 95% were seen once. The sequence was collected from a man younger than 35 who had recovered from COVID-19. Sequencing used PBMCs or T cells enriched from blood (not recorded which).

The CDR3 region has the DNA TGTGCCAGCAGTGAGCCTACAGTGAACACTGAAGCTTTCTTT. Translation: CASSEPTVNTEAFF. The rearrangement joins TRBV2 to TRBJ1-1; D is uncertain. The V end was cut by 3 bases, the J end by 0 bases, with 8 bases between. Germline CDR1 and CDR2: SNHLY and FYNNEI. The CDR3 covers 14 residues.